This entry lists 25 T cell receptor beta chains sequenced from one sample in a study of T-cell reconstitution after alpha-beta-depleted transplantation in children. The TCRbeta library incorporated unique molecular identifiers. MiXCR, applied by TCRdb to the PCR reads, yields one record per CDR3 protein. The sample comprises 700,000 to 850,000 distinct CDR3 sequences, approximately 15% of which are singletons, and approximately 4.5% rests with the top ten. The sample here was PBMCs, mostly from graft donor cells, taken 360 days after TCRalphabeta/CD19-depleted stem cell transplant. The source of these receptors is a male patient younger than 18 who had a stem cell transplant for acute lymphoblastic leukemia, so the T cells may come from the graft donor.

The J gene is TRBJ2-2, the V gene TRBV9, with 8 bases aligning to TRBD2. The CDR3 contains 17 residues. V was clipped by 0 bases and J by 2 bases; unmatched bases: 6. Looked up from germline, CDR1 is SGDLS and CDR2 is YYNGEE. Here the CDR3 DNA reads TGTGCCAGCAGCGTAGCAAGACTAGCGAAAAACACCGGGGAGCTGTTTTTT. The encoded protein is CASSVARLAKNTGELFF.

This clonotype was counted between two and nine times. CDR3 protein: CASSPRQGASYGYTF. DNA for the CDR3: TGCGCCAGCAGCCCCCGACAGGGGGCGAGCTATGGCTACACCTTC. The chain is built from TRBV4-1 and TRBJ1-2; 10 bases are shared with TRBD1. The CDR3 consists of 15 residues. Trimming removed 4 bases from V and 4 bases from J; junction bases left unmatched: 6. CDR1 is MGHRA and CDR2 is YSYEKL in the germline V gene.

The CDR3 reads CAISESGTGHEKLFF. CDR3 nucleotides: TGTGCCATCAGTGAAAGTGGGACAGGGCATGAAAAACTGTTTTTT. The chain combines TRBV10-3 with TRBJ1-4; TRBD1 aligns across 9 bases. Unmatched junction bases numbered 5, after V lost 3 bases and J lost 6 bases. Germline values: CDR1 ENHRY, CDR2 SYGVKD. This CDR3 comprises 15 residues.

This clonotype was counted a few times. V is TRBV12-3 or TRBV12-4 and J is TRBJ1-5; D is unresolved. The CDR3 has 14 amino acids. V lost 5 bases, J lost 2 bases, and 10 bases lay in between. This chain's CDR3 is CASSMGNGNQPQHF. CDR3 sequence (DNA): TGTGCCAGCAGTATGGGGAACGGCAATCAGCCCCAGCATTTT.

The rearrangement joins TRBV4-2 to TRBJ2-5; the match to TRBD2 covers 13 bases. This CDR3 spans 17 amino acids. V lost 8 bases and J lost 5; bases outside the gene matches: 14. The germline CDR1 and CDR2 sequences are LGHNA and YNFKEQ. CDR3 loop: CASGAGLAGANAETQYF. Here the CDR3 DNA reads TGTGCCAGCGGCGCTGGACTAGCGGGAGCTAATGCGGAGACCCAGTACTTC.

This clonotype was counted between two and nine times. The chain joins TRBV4-1 to TRBJ1-5; no reliable D call. Germline values: CDR1 MGHRA, CDR2 YSYEKL. The CDR3 is 14 residues long. V dropped 0 bases and J dropped 1 base, with 4 bases sitting between them. CDR3 nucleotides: TGCGCCAGCAGCCAAGACAGAAGCAATCAGCCCCAGCATTTT. This translates into CASSQDRSNQPQHF.

This clonotype was counted between two and nine times. The chain combines TRBV5-1 with TRBJ2-5; the D call may be TRBD1 or TRBD2 (6 bases each). The V gene lost 3 bases and the J gene lost 2 bases, with 23 bases spanning the gap. The length of the CDR3 is 18 residues. Germline V gene sequence: CDR1 SGHRS, CDR2 YFSETQ. CDR3 protein: CASSCRGGRYQYQETQYF. The DNA of the CDR3 is TGCGCCAGCAGCTGCCGTGGGGGGCGCTATCAATATCAAGAGACCCAGTACTTC.

The rearrangement links TRBV18 to TRBJ2-5, with 8 bases lining up with TRBD2. CDR1 and CDR2 (germline): KGHSH, LQKENI. V was clipped by 1 base and J by 5 bases; unmatched bases: 6. The CDR3 has 15 amino acids. The CDR3 nucleotides are TGTGCCAGCTCACCACTCATCCGGGAGGGGGAGACCCAGTACTTC. Protein: CASSPLIREGETQYF.

In its sample, this clonotype was seen many times. The rearrangement uses TRBV12-3 or TRBV12-4 and TRBJ2-3; tentative D call: TRBD2 (5 bases). V dropped 11 bases and J dropped 3 bases, with 21 bases sitting between them. The CDR3 contains 15 residues. In nucleotides, the CDR3 is TGTGCCGATAGAATAGGGAGAGGGATGACAGATACGCAGTATTTT. It yields the protein CADRIGRGMTDTQYF.

This clonotype was counted at least ten times. The rearrangement joins TRBV28 to TRBJ1-1, with D tentatively TRBD1 (6 bases). Germline CDR1 MDHEN, CDR2 SYDVKM. The CDR3 sequence is 14 residues long. V was pared by 6 bases and J by 3 bases, with 14 bases between. This CDR3 reads CASSIGGPDTEAFF. DNA for the CDR3: TGTGCCAGCAGCATAGGGGGACCGGACACTGAAGCTTTCTTT.

This clonotype was counted between two and nine times. V and J are TRBV27 and TRBJ2-2; possibly TRBD2 for D (6 bases). The CDR3 runs to 17 residues. Germline loops: CDR1 MNHEY, CDR2 SMNVEV (reference sequence). V lost 6 bases to trimming and J lost 6 bases, with 23 bases between them. As DNA, the CDR3 is TGTGCCAGCAGCCCTCGTGTGGGAGGCTTATGGGCCGGGGAGCTGTTTTTT. Encoded protein: CASSPRVGGLWAGELFF.

The chain has TRBV4-1 and TRBJ1-5, with 9 bases lining up with TRBD1. The germline V gene encodes CDR1 MGHRA and CDR2 YSYEKL. The CDR3 is 15 amino acids. V gave up 1 base and J gave up 4 bases; unmatched junction bases: 2. This CDR3 reads CASSQGTGENQPQHF. The CDR3 DNA reads TGCGCCAGCAGCCAAGGGACAGGGGAAAATCAGCCCCAGCATTTT.

The count of this clonotype is one. V and J are TRBV24-1 and TRBJ1-5, with D uncertain. Between the trimmed V and J ends, which lost 4 bases and 2 bases, there was a span of 17 bases. CDR3 length: 17 amino acids. CDR1 and CDR2 (germline): KGHDR, SFDVKD. The CDR3 DNA sequence: TGTGCCACCAGTGACCGCGACGGAAGAAGGGGCAATCAGCCCCAGCATTTT. It yields the protein CATSDRDGRRGNQPQHF.

The chain has TRBV11-2 and TRBJ2-1; D gene uncertain. Trimming took off 5 bases at V and 8 bases at J, with 22 bases between the two ends. CDR1 is SGHAT, CDR2 FQNNGV, per germline. The CDR3 length is 16 residues. The CDR3 DNA reads TGTGCCAGCAGCCTAGTCCCCGCCCAGGCGCGCCATGAGCAGTTCTTC. This encodes CASSLVPAQARHEQFF. The full variable domain, with the rest looked up from reference TRBV11-2 and TRBJ2-1, is EAGVAQSPRYKIIEKRQSVAFWCNPISGHATLYWYQQILGQGPKLLIQFQNNGVVDDSQLPKDRFSAERLKGVDSTLKIQPAKLEDSAVYLCASSLVPAQARHEQFFGPGTRLTVL.

This clonotype was recorded at least ten times. The rearrangement uses TRBV14 and TRBJ2-1; 10 nucleotides align to TRBD2. The J segment lost 7 bases and the V segment lost 5 bases, leaving 8 bases of the junction unmatched. This CDR3 spans 15 amino acids. CDR1 and CDR2 from the germline V gene are SGHDN and FVKESK. The CDR3 here is CASSGLAERRNEQFF. CDR3 sequence (DNA): TGTGCCAGCAGCGGACTAGCGGAGCGACGGAATGAGCAGTTCTTC.

This clonotype was seen only a few times. V gene TRBV12-3 or TRBV12-4 combines with J gene TRBJ1-2; D remains unclear. This CDR3 has 11 amino acids. With 11 bases removed from V and 3 bases from J, the gap between germline ends came to 10 bases. CDR3 DNA: TGTGCCGCACGGGCAGACTATGGCTACACCTTC. Translated: CAARADYGYTF.

The V call is TRBV20-1, the J call TRBJ2-1; 9 positions agree with TRBD2. Germline values: CDR1 DFQATT, CDR2 SNEGSKA (reference sequence). The CDR3 is 16 amino acids. V trimming: 3 bases; J trimming: 0 bases; junction bases outside the gene matches: 6. The CDR3 region is CSARRLSGSSYNEQFF. In DNA, the CDR3 is TGCAGTGCTAGGCGCCTTAGCGGGAGCTCCTACAATGAGCAGTTCTTC.

This clonotype has more than one count but fewer than ten. The chain uses TRBV12-3 or TRBV12-4 and TRBJ2-7; 8 nucleotides align to TRBD2. Losses at the gene ends were 4 bases for V and 3 bases for J; bases not matched to a gene: 11. This CDR3 comprises 16 residues. As DNA, the CDR3 is TGTGCCAGCAGTTCTGCGACTAGCGTTCGCTTCTACGAGCAGTACTTC. It yields the protein CASSSATSVRFYEQYF.

This clonotype occurred many times. V and J are TRBV5-1 and TRBJ2-1; D is tentatively TRBD1 or TRBD2 (5 bases each). V was trimmed by 0 bases and J by 8 bases, leaving 9 bases between them. CDR3 length: 13 amino acids. In germline, CDR1 is SGHRS, CDR2 YFSETQ. This CDR3 is CASSLGGSDEQFF. DNA for the CDR3: TGCGCCAGCAGCTTGGGGGGGTCCGATGAGCAGTTCTTC.

This chain joins TRBV7-2 and TRBJ1-4, with 9 nucleotides matching TRBD1. This CDR3 spans 14 amino acids. Trimming took 5 bases from V and 7 from J; bases not matched to a gene: 5. The germline CDR1 and CDR2 sequences are SGHTA and FQGNSA. CDR3 DNA: TGTGCCAGCAGCGGACGACAGGGGGTTGAAAAACTGTTTTTT. Amino acid sequence: CASSGRQGVEKLFF.

This clonotype was seen a few times. The chain joins TRBV11-1 to TRBJ2-1; 9 bases fit TRBD2. Germline CDR1 reads SGHAT; CDR2 reads FQDESV (reference sequence). With V trimmed by 1 base and J by 7 bases, 8 bases remained unmatched. This CDR3 is 16 amino acids long. CDR3 sequence reads: CASSLVLAGNVNEQFF. The CDR3 nucleotides read TGTGCCAGCAGCTTAGTCCTAGCGGGGAATGTGAATGAGCAGTTCTTC.

This chain links TRBV4-1 with TRBJ2-2, with 10 positions matching TRBD1. Germline V gene data show CDR1 as MGHRA and CDR2 as YSYEKL. V dropped 3 bases and J dropped 9; count of bases not matched to a gene: 7. The CDR3 length is 15 residues. Written as DNA, the CDR3 is TGCGCCAGCAGCCAGGGGGCGGACAGGGGGTGGGAGCTGTTTTTT. Amino acids: CASSQGADRGWELFF.

The gene calls are TRBV11-2 and TRBJ2-1; possibly TRBD2 for D (5 bases). CDR1 is SGHAT and CDR2 is FQNNGV in the germline V gene. The CDR3 totals 15 residues. V was cut by 5 bases and J by 4 bases, with 15 bases left in between. CDR3 sequence: CASSLRDFRYNEQFF. CDR3 coding DNA: TGTGCCAGCAGCCTCCGGGATTTCCGTTACAATGAGCAGTTCTTC.

The chain combines TRBV7-9 with TRBJ1-5, with a possible D match to TRBD1 (6 bases). Germline values: CDR1 SEHNR, CDR2 FQNEAQ (reference sequence). V lost 4 bases, J lost 3 bases, and 13 bases lay in between. This CDR3 is 15 amino acids long. The CDR3 loop is CASSSDRSTNQPQHF. As DNA, the CDR3 is TGTGCCAGCAGCTCTGACAGGTCTACCAATCAGCCCCAGCATTTT.

V is TRBV5-1 and J is TRBJ2-1, with D uncertain. The CDR3 has 14 amino acids. Germline values: CDR1 SGHRS, CDR2 YFSETQ. Trimming removed 4 bases at V and 2 bases at J, with 10 bases between. The chain's CDR3 is CASSQESPYNEQFF. The DNA of the CDR3 is TGCGCCAGCAGCCAGGAATCACCCTACAATGAGCAGTTCTTC.